The 31 T cell receptor beta chains below all came from one sample that was sequenced in a study of blood T cell repertoires in COVID-19. Clones were sequenced by immunoSEQ multiplex PCR, and TCRdb holds only the in-frame ones, with some missing. This table holds 260,000 or so clones, roughly 84% found once. Sequencing was done on a sample of peripheral blood. These receptor sequences come from a human donor in a cohort sampled during active COVID-19.

The chain links TRBV6-5 to TRBJ2-5, with 10 bases lining up with TRBD1. In germline, CDR1 is MNHEY, CDR2 SVGAGI. The CDR3 length is 14 residues. V was clipped by 6 bases and J by 3 bases; unmatched bases: 4. The CDR3 loop reads CASSRDRGKETQYF. CDR3 DNA sequence: TGTGCCAGCAGCCGGGACAGGGGCAAAGAGACCCAGTACTTC.

This clone was seen just once. The J gene is TRBJ1-2, the V gene TRBV19; 7 bases fit TRBD1. Germline-derived CDR1 and CDR2 are LNHDA and SQIVND (reference sequence). The CDR3 length is 13 residues. After removal of 6 bases from V and 5 bases from J, the junction contained 6 bases not matched to a gene. CDR3 DNA: TGTGCCAGTAGGGGGGACAGCAGTTATGGCTACACCTTC. Its translation: CASRGDSSYGYTF.

This chain joins TRBV4-1 and TRBJ1-1; 7 bases agree with TRBD1. Germline V gene data show CDR1 as MGHRA and CDR2 as YSYEKL. V lost 2 bases to trimming and J lost 2 bases; unmatched junction nucleotides: 8. The CDR3 is made up of 16 amino acids. The CDR3 here is CASSQTATGINTEAFF. The DNA for the CDR3 is TGCGCCAGCAGCCAAACAGCGACAGGGATTAACACTGAAGCTTTCTTT.

In DNA, the CDR3 is TGCGCCAGCAGCCATTCAGGGGGCTATGGCTACACCTTC. Translating gives CASSHSGGYGYTF. The chain employs TRBV10-1 and TRBJ1-2, with 7 bases identical to TRBD1. Germline-derived CDR1 and CDR2 are WNHNN and SYGVQD (reference sequence). The CDR3 extends over 13 amino acids. The V gene end was trimmed by 6 bases and the J gene end by 4 bases; junction bases not matched to a gene: 5.

The rearrangement links TRBV18 to TRBJ2-7; 9 bases fit TRBD1. The ends lost 3 bases at V and 7 bases at J; junction bases unmatched: 7. CDR1 and CDR2 (germline): KGHSH, LQKENI. The CDR3 contains 14 residues. CDR3 protein: CASSPRDRAGEQYF. The CDR3 DNA reads as TGTGCCAGCTCACCCCGGGACAGGGCCGGGGAGCAGTACTTC.

The genes are TRBV6-6 and TRBJ2-1; the D gene is possibly TRBD1 (6 bases). The CDR3 length is 13 residues. V gave up 3 bases and J gave up 5 bases, with 8 bases separating them. CDR1 and CDR2 from the germline V gene are MNHNY and SVGAGI (reference sequence). This chain's CDR3 is CASSYYRDNEQFF. The CDR3 DNA reads TGTGCCAGCAGTTATTACAGGGACAATGAGCAGTTCTTC.

The chain couples TRBV5-5 to TRBJ1-2, with D possibly being TRBD1 (5 bases). This CDR3 comprises 15 residues. V dropped 3 bases and J dropped 0 bases, with 12 bases sitting between them. The germline V gene encodes CDR1 SGHKS and CDR2 YYEKEE (reference sequence). Written as DNA, the CDR3 is TGTGCCAGCAGCTGGGGAGGGGCCTCTAACTATGGCTACACCTTC. Protein sequence: CASSWGGASNYGYTF.

This chain joins TRBV6-6 and TRBJ1-2, with D perhaps TRBD1 (6 bases). The CDR3 runs to 14 residues. The germline gives CDR1 MNHNY, CDR2 SVGAGI (reference sequence). The ends were cut back, 6 bases at V and 2 bases at J, with 13 bases in the middle. The CDR3 DNA reads as TGTGCCAGCAGACCAGGGGATAAAAACTATGGCTACACCTTC. Its protein is CASRPGDKNYGYTF.

V and J are TRBV6-6 and TRBJ1-5; 7 nucleotides match TRBD1. V lost 6 bases, J lost 4 bases, and 12 bases stayed unmatched. The CDR3 is 16 amino acids. Germline CDR1 reads MNHNY; CDR2 reads SVGAGI (reference sequence). This CDR3 is CASSKLGQTINQPQHF. CDR3 DNA sequence: TGTGCCAGCAGCAAATTGGGACAGACAATTAATCAGCCCCAGCATTTT.

The chain recombines TRBV19 with TRBJ2-7, with D possibly being TRBD1 (6 bases). This CDR3 contains 15 residues. Deletions cut 3 bases from V and 3 bases from J, with 15 bases between. CDR1 is LNHDA, CDR2 SQIVND, per germline (reference sequence). DNA of the CDR3: TGTGCCAGTAGTATGATTTTTGGGACAAACTACGAGCAGTACTTC. Translating gives CASSMIFGTNYEQYF.

This clone has only one observation. The chain is built from TRBV19 and TRBJ1-1; no definite D call. The ends were cut back, 5 bases at V and 7 bases at J, with 17 bases in the middle. The CDR3 is made up of 14 amino acids. CDR1 is LNHDA, CDR2 SQIVND, per germline (reference sequence). DNA for the CDR3: TGTGCCAGTAGTTTCGACTCGGTCGCAGTTGAAGCTTTCTTT. It is translated as CASSFDSVAVEAFF.

The J gene is TRBJ2-7, the V gene TRBV14, with TRBD1 identical over 10 bases. There are 14 residues in the CDR3. V was clipped by 5 bases and J by 5 bases; unmatched bases: 6. From germline, CDR1 is SGHDN and CDR2 FVKESK. The CDR3 nucleotides are TGTGCCAGCAGCTCGCGGACAGGGGGTCACGAGCAGTACTTC. Encoded protein: CASSSRTGGHEQYF.

The chain recombines TRBV12-3 or TRBV12-4 with TRBJ1-2; D is unclear. The CDR3 is made up of 13 amino acids. V lost 6 bases and J lost 2, with 10 bases in between. The CDR3 spells CASSLQENYGYTF. The DNA for the CDR3 is TGTGCCAGCAGCCTCCAGGAAAACTATGGCTACACCTTC.

In this sample, this clone turned up once. The V call is TRBV27, the J call TRBJ2-2, with 8 bases identical to TRBD2. The CDR3 totals 18 residues. The ends lost 5 bases at V and 7 bases at J; junction bases unmatched: 18. Looked up from germline, CDR1 is MNHEY and CDR2 is SMNVEV (reference sequence). The CDR3, as DNA: TGTGCCAGCAGTGTACGGCCAGCGGGAGTTAAGGTGGGCGGGGAGCTGTTTTTT. Protein product: CASSVRPAGVKVGGELFF.

This chain joins TRBV6-5 and TRBJ1-2, with D perhaps matching TRBD1 (5 bases). Germline values: CDR1 MNHEY, CDR2 SVGAGI. V was clipped by 6 bases and J by 1 base, with 9 bases between them. The CDR3 has 13 amino acids. Here the CDR3 DNA reads TGTGCCAGCAGCCCAGACAGTAACTATGGCTACACCTTC. It specifies CASSPDSNYGYTF.

V usage is TRBV5-1 and J usage is TRBJ2-7, with D possibly TRBD1 on 5 matching bases. Trimming shortened V by 0 bases and J by 2 bases, and 9 bases separated the two germline ends. The germline V gene encodes CDR1 SGHRS and CDR2 YFSETQ. The CDR3 is 14 residues long. Here the CDR3 DNA reads TGCGCCAGCAGCTTGGTTGGGGCTCCCTACGAGCAGTACTTC. It encodes CASSLVGAPYEQYF. The complete variable domain, with remaining parts taken from reference TRBV5-1 and TRBJ2-7, reads KAGVTQTPRYLIKTRGQQVTLSCSPISGHRSVSWYQQTPGQGLQFLFEYFSETQRNKGNFPGRFSGRQFSNSRSEMNVSTLELGDSALYLCASSLVGAPYEQYFGPGTRLTVT.

The V and J genes are TRBV19 and TRBJ2-3; D is possibly TRBD2 (5 bases). Trimming took 5 bases from V and 6 from J, leaving 12 bases between them. Germline lookup yields CDR1 LNHDA and CDR2 SQIVND (reference sequence). The CDR3 has 13 residues. The CDR3 reads CASSFRPGDTQYF. Here the CDR3 DNA reads TGTGCCAGTAGTTTTCGTCCGGGGGATACGCAGTATTTT. Together with reference TRBV19 and TRBJ2-3, the CDR3 gives the full variable domain: DGGITQSPKYLFRKEGQNVTLSCEQNLNHDAMYWYRQDPGQGLRLIYYSQIVNDFQKGDIAEGYSVSREKKESFPLTVTSAQKNPTAFYLCASSFRPGDTQYFGPGTRLTVL.

This clone was detected many times. The chain joins TRBV2 to TRBJ2-3; D is ambiguous. Germline CDR1 SNHLY, CDR2 FYNNEI. Trimming removed 2 bases from V and 11 bases from J, with 8 bases in between. The CDR3 is 11 residues long. CDR3 DNA: TGTGCCAGCAGTGAAACGCTCGGGCAGTATTTT. Its protein is CASSETLGQYF.

This chain connects TRBV19 to TRBJ1-6; D not resolved. Germline CDR1 is LNHDA and CDR2 is SQIVND (reference sequence). Deletions cut 0 bases from V and 9 bases from J, with 9 bases between. The CDR3 sequence is 14 residues long. The CDR3 sequence is CASSIDRGSSPLHF. CDR3 sequence (DNA): TGTGCCAGTAGTATAGATCGGGGAAGTTCACCCCTCCACTTT.

This chain uses TRBV12-3 or TRBV12-4 with TRBJ2-5; 7 positions agree with TRBD2. The CDR3 is 13 amino acids. Trimming removed 6 bases from V and 7 bases from J; junction bases left unmatched: 8. The CDR3: CASSGLVGGTQYF. The CDR3 nucleotides read TGTGCCAGCAGCGGACTAGTTGGAGGGACCCAGTACTTC.

The V gene is TRBV2, the J gene TRBJ1-2; the D gene is possibly TRBD1 (6 bases). This CDR3 is 15 amino acids long. The germline V gene has CDR1 SNHLY and CDR2 FYNNEI. V gave up 6 bases and J gave up 4 bases, with 18 bases separating them. The CDR3 sequence: CASRVDRTRGYGYTF. DNA for the CDR3: TGTGCCAGCAGGGTTGACAGGACCCGGGGCTATGGCTACACCTTC.

About this clone itself: Because it lacks the conserved phenylalanine or tryptophan at the end, this CDR3 is likely a read error. The CDR3 is CASSASRSSGGREQYY. The CDR3 DNA sequence: TGTGCCAGCAGCGCCAGTAGGTCTAGCGGGGGCAGGGAGCAGTACTAC. The chain has TRBV7-2 and TRBJ2-7; 10 nucleotides agree with TRBD2. The ends lost 5 bases at V and 7 bases at J; junction bases unmatched: 14. Germline V gene lookup returns CDR1 SGHTA and CDR2 FQGNSA. The CDR3 spans 16 residues.

This clone has a handful of counts. The chain links TRBV13 to TRBJ2-5, with 7 bases identical to TRBD1. The CDR3 extends over 15 amino acids. CDR1 PRHDT and CDR2 FYEKMQ come from the germline V gene (reference sequence). V was pared by 5 bases and J by 3 bases, with 9 bases of the junction left unmatched. The CDR3 DNA follows: TGTGCCAGCAGCCATCGACAGGGAAGGGAAGAGACCCAGTACTTC. Protein sequence: CASSHRQGREETQYF.

The rearrangement joins TRBV5-1 to TRBJ2-1; no clear D gene. This CDR3 has 11 amino acids. V was trimmed by 4 bases and J by 5 bases, leaving 4 bases between them. The germline V gene has CDR1 SGHRS and CDR2 YFSETQ. For the CDR3, the DNA is TGCGCCAGCAGCCGAGACAATGAGCAGTTCTTC. Amino acids: CASSRDNEQFF.

The CDR3 here is CAGAGLAEAFF. DNA for the CDR3: TGTGCCGGAGCAGGGTTGGCTGAAGCTTTCTTT. This chain joins TRBV12-5 and TRBJ1-1; weak D call: TRBD1 (5 bases). Germline V gene sequence: CDR1 LGHNT, CDR2 FRNRAP. CDR3 length: 11 amino acids.

V usage is TRBV27 and J usage is TRBJ1-6, with D possibly TRBD1 on 5 matching bases. This CDR3 is 19 amino acids long. In germline, CDR1 is MNHEY, CDR2 SMNVEV (reference sequence). Trimming shortened V by 4 bases and J by 0 bases, and 19 bases separated the two germline ends. The CDR3 DNA is TGTGCCAGCAGTTCCCGCACAGGACCCCGCAGCTCCTATAATTCACCCCTCCACTTT. Translated: CASSSRTGPRSSYNSPLHF.

The chain employs TRBV6-1 and TRBJ1-4, with D possibly matching TRBD1 (6 bases). The CDR3 totals 15 residues. The V and J ends lost 3 bases and 7 bases respectively, with 15 bases between them. Germline V gene lookup returns CDR1 MNHNS and CDR2 SASEGT. This CDR3 is CASSETQGMTEKLFF. Written as DNA, the CDR3 is TGTGCCAGCAGTGAGACACAGGGAATGACTGAAAAACTGTTTTTT.

The rearrangement uses TRBV19 and TRBJ2-7; 7 nucleotides agree with TRBD1. Germline V CDR1 and CDR2: LNHDA, SQIVND (reference sequence). Trimming took 5 bases from V and 0 from J; bases not matched to a gene: 13. This CDR3 comprises 17 residues. CDR3 residues: CASSPYTTGVNSYEQYF. The CDR3 DNA sequence: TGTGCCAGTAGTCCCTACACAACAGGGGTCAACTCCTACGAGCAGTACTTC.

This clone was observed a handful of times. The rearrangement joins TRBV2 to TRBJ1-5; TRBD1 aligns across 10 bases. Germline V gene lookup returns CDR1 SNHLY and CDR2 FYNNEI. The CDR3 has 14 residues. Trimming cost V 8 bases and J 3 bases; bases outside gene matches: 4. CDR3: CASLGQGINQPQHF. The CDR3 coding sequence is TGTGCCAGCCTGGGACAGGGGATCAATCAGCCCCAGCATTTT.

Only a few counts were recorded for this clone. This chain links TRBV9 with TRBJ1-2, with D perhaps TRBD1 (5 bases). Deletions cut 2 bases from V and 4 bases from J, with 21 bases between. CDR3 length: 17 amino acids. Per germline, CDR1 SGDLS and CDR2 YYNGEE. Here the CDR3 DNA reads TGTGCCAGCAGCGTCGACGCCAGGGAACCATGGGGCTATGGCTACACCTTC. Protein sequence: CASSVDAREPWGYGYTF.

This rearrangement joins TRBV27 to TRBJ2-7; 9 bases fit TRBD2. Losses at the gene ends were 4 bases for V and 6 bases for J; bases not matched to a gene: 7. CDR1 MNHEY and CDR2 SMNVEV come from the germline V gene (reference sequence). CDR3 length: 14 amino acids. CDR3 coding DNA: TGTGCCAGCAGTTCCGGATCGACTAGCGGCGAGCAGTACTTC. Residues: CASSSGSTSGEQYF.